This T cell receptor (beta chain) was identified during a study of T cells in Graves' hyperthyroidism and ophthalmopathy. This clonotype was counted a few times. No antigen is known for it. Uncontrolled infection, other autoimmune disease, pregnancy or lactation led to exclusion. Study results and caveats: For ophthalmopathy, model prediction preceded onset by a median around 7 months.

The CDR3 runs 15 residues. Germline lookup yields CDR1 SGHTA and CDR2 FQGNSA. The junction had 13 bases not matched to a gene; V was cut back by 5 bases and J by 7 bases. The CDR3 regions of TCR beta were amplified from RNA transcripts. HTBI primers were the set used in a first-round RT-PCR of the TCR CDR3. Each CDR3 protein gets one entry after TCRdb re-called the multiplex PCR reads with MiXCR. The table shows 560,000 or so distinct CDR3 sequences, with approximately 44% occurring only once. This TCR was recovered from a woman between 18 and 29 years old with Graves' hyperthyroidism. The rearrangement uses TRBV7-2 and TRBJ2-5, with TRBD2 matching 7 bases. Sample: peripheral blood or thyroid tissue (not recorded which). This CDR3 is CASSQGRGRSGTQYF. Here the CDR3 DNA reads TGTGCCAGCAGCCAAGGGAGGGGTCGCTCAGGGACCCAGTACTTC.